The 17 T cell receptor beta chains in this list originate from one sample, sequenced in a study of vaccination and CD4 T cells after COVID-19. These receptors' targets are unknown. The Oncomine TCR Beta short-read assay sequenced DNA from cultured CD4+ T cells. TCRdb recomputed calls from the PCR reads with MiXCR, one row per CDR3 protein. The sample holds approximately 9,900 distinct CDR3 sequences, approximately 47% seen once. The treatment: approximately nine-day PBMC culture with coronavirus spike peptide pools or control peptides (ViraFEST assay). The sample consisted of CD4+ T cells from blood, cultured in vitro. These receptors were obtained from a human donor who had recovered from COVID-19.

The sample holds a few counts of this clonotype. This chain connects TRBV6-2 or TRBV6-3 to TRBJ2-2; D is ambiguous. The V gene's germline CDR1 is MNHEY and CDR2 SVGEGT. The V gene lost 1 base and the J gene lost 5 bases, with 8 bases spanning the gap. This CDR3 is 14 amino acids long. The CDR3 nucleotides are TGTGCCAGCAGTTACTTGGTGGGGACCGGGGAGCTGTTTTTT. This codes for CASSYLVGTGELFF.

This clonotype was detected only once. This chain joins TRBV12-3 or TRBV12-4 and TRBJ2-7, with 7 bases that match TRBD1. This CDR3 has 15 amino acids. V dropped 5 bases and J dropped 1; count of bases not matched to a gene: 8. CDR3 coding DNA: TGTGCCAGCAGTACCCACGGGACAGCATCCTACGAGCAGTACTTC. Protein product: CASSTHGTASYEQYF.

J is TRBJ1-1 and V is TRBV20-1, with 7 nucleotides matching TRBD1. V lost 4 bases, J lost 1 base, and 3 bases stayed unmatched. The CDR3 contains 13 residues. The germline V gene encodes CDR1 DFQATT and CDR2 SNEGSKA (reference sequence). This chain's CDR3 is CSAKTGTNTEAFF. The CDR3 coding sequence is TGCAGTGCTAAGACAGGGACGAACACTGAAGCTTTCTTT.

This rearrangement joins TRBV12-3 or TRBV12-4 to TRBJ2-3; 7 bases match TRBD1. The CDR3 contains 15 residues. V gave up 6 bases and J gave up 1 base; unmatched junction bases: 7. CDR3 coding DNA: TGTGCCAGCAGCCTAGGGGGCGGGCGCACAGATACGCAGTATTTT. It yields the protein CASSLGGGRTDTQYF.

The J gene is TRBJ1-1, the V gene TRBV7-9, with D unresolved. Per germline, CDR1 SEHNR and CDR2 FQNEAQ (reference sequence). Trimming took 3 bases from V and 8 from J, leaving 16 bases between them. This CDR3 contains 14 residues. The CDR3: CASSFSSVREEAFF. CDR3 bases: TGTGCCAGCAGCTTTAGCAGCGTCCGAGAAGAAGCTTTCTTT.

This chain connects TRBV19 to TRBJ1-2; perhaps TRBD1 as D (6 bases). Trimming left V 4 bases short and J 4 bases short, with 7 bases between. Per germline, CDR1 LNHDA and CDR2 SQIVND (reference sequence). The CDR3 loop spans 12 amino acids. The CDR3 here is CASSNRVYGYTF. The CDR3, as DNA: TGTGCCAGTAGTAACAGGGTCTATGGCTACACCTTC.

V usage is TRBV7-3 and J usage is TRBJ2-2; tentatively, D is TRBD1 or TRBD2 (5 bases each). Germline CDR1 is SGHTA and CDR2 is FQGTGA. Trimming removed 6 bases from V and 3 bases from J, with 14 bases in between. The CDR3 spans 15 residues. Here the CDR3 DNA reads TGTGCCAGCAGAATGGGACGGCAAGACACCGGGGAGCTGTTTTTT. This codes for CASRMGRQDTGELFF.

V and J are TRBV20-1 and TRBJ2-1; TRBD2 agrees at 7 bases. Germline CDR1 and CDR2: DFQATT and SNEGSKA (reference sequence). J lost 3 bases, V lost 4 bases, and 9 bases had no gene match. The CDR3 is 15 residues long. The CDR3 reads CSAIASGTFYNEQFF. In nucleotides, the CDR3 is TGCAGTGCTATAGCTAGCGGAACTTTCTACAATGAGCAGTTCTTC.

V and J are TRBV30 and TRBJ2-3; 10 bases are a match to TRBD2. V was clipped by 2 bases and J by 2 bases; unmatched bases: 7. Germline V gene lookup returns CDR1 GTSNPN and CDR2 SVGIG (reference sequence). CDR3 length: 16 amino acids. CDR3 residues: CAWSRKLAGYTDTQYF. The CDR3 DNA is TGTGCCTGGAGTCGAAAACTAGCGGGATACACAGATACGCAGTATTTT.

This clonotype is judged large. Written as DNA, the CDR3 is TGTGCCAGTTCTCCGGGACAGGGTACGTACGAGCAGTACTTC. This gives the protein CASSPGQGTYEQYF. The rearrangement uses TRBV7-2 and TRBJ2-7; TRBD1 matches 9 bases. V gave up 9 bases and J gave up 4 bases; unmatched junction bases: 10. Germline loops: CDR1 SGHTA, CDR2 FQGNSA. CDR3 length: 14 residues.

The CDR3 protein is CASSQDRRPRNTIYF. CDR3 DNA: TGTGCCAGCAGCCAAGATAGGCGGCCCCGAAACACCATATATTTT. The rearrangement uses TRBV14 and TRBJ1-3; D is unresolved. The CDR3 is made up of 15 amino acids. V was pared by 0 bases and J by 5 bases, with 11 bases between. The germline V gene encodes CDR1 SGHDN and CDR2 FVKESK.

The chain combines TRBV24-1 with TRBJ2-4, with D possibly TRBD2 on 6 matching bases. This CDR3 region has 16 residues. Trimming cost V 7 bases and J 0 bases, with 15 bases left between them. CDR1 is KGHDR, CDR2 SFDVKD, per germline. The CDR3 DNA reads as TGTGCCACCAGGGGGGGAAGGGGCCTAGCCAAAAACATTCAGTACTTC. This gives the protein CATRGGRGLAKNIQYF.

The chain joins TRBV27 to TRBJ2-5, with a weak D call TRBD1 (6 bases). This CDR3 has 13 residues. V lost 6 bases and J 7 bases, leaving 15 bases between the germline ends. CDR1 is MNHEY and CDR2 is SMNVEV in the germline V gene (reference sequence). Here the CDR3 DNA reads TGTGCCAGCAGACAGGGCGGTATGGTGACCCAGTACTTC. Its protein is CASRQGGMVTQYF.

This clonotype was picked up a small number of times. The rearrangement joins TRBV6-1 to TRBJ2-7, with 9 positions matching TRBD2. The junction had 4 bases not matched to a gene; V was cut back by 1 base and J by 3 bases. The germline gives CDR1 MNHNS, CDR2 SASEGT. CDR3 length: 15 amino acids. In DNA, the CDR3 is TGTGCCAGCAGTGAAGGGATAGCGGGAGTCTACGAGCAGTACTTC. The encoded protein is CASSEGIAGVYEQYF.

This chain uses TRBV7-2 with TRBJ1-2; 9 positions match TRBD1. In germline, CDR1 is SGHTA, CDR2 FQGNSA. With V trimmed by 5 bases and J by 5 bases, 3 bases remained unmatched. The CDR3 spans 13 residues. CDR3 sequence: CASSPGQGYGYTF. In nucleotides, the CDR3 is TGTGCCAGCAGCCCGGGACAGGGTTATGGCTACACCTTC. The full variable domain, completed using reference TRBV7-2 and TRBJ1-2, is GAGVSQSPSNKVTEKGKDVELRCDPISGHTALYWYRQSLGQGLEFLIYFQGNSAPDKSGLPSDRFSAERTGGSVSTLTIQRTQQEDSAVYLCASSPGQGYGYTFGSGTRLTVV.

The chain couples TRBV4-1 to TRBJ2-3; the D is unclear. The CDR3 length is 17 residues. Germline CDR1 and CDR2: MGHRA and YSYEKL. V shed 0 bases and J shed 0 bases, with 13 bases lying between them. CDR3 DNA sequence: TGCGCCAGCAGCCAAGATCCGAGACCTCGGAGCACAGATACGCAGTATTTT. Its protein product is CASSQDPRPRSTDTQYF.

The chain uses TRBV7-2 and TRBJ1-4; the D gene is possibly TRBD1 (5 bases). This CDR3 has 15 residues. V was clipped by 5 bases and J by 3 bases, with 13 bases between them. CDR1 and CDR2 (germline): SGHTA, FQGNSA. The CDR3 loop reads CASSVLGGANEKLFF. CDR3 nucleotide sequence: TGTGCCAGCAGCGTACTTGGGGGGGCTAATGAAAAACTGTTTTTT.